This paragraph reports one T cell receptor (beta chain). The data were obtained in a study of blood T cell repertoires in COVID-19. Study as a whole: The United States, Italy and Spain provided the acute and convalescent COVID-19 samples. PBMCs, B-cell-depleted T cells, or T cells were the source of the cDNA or gDNA that made up the material.

Assay: immunoSEQ multiplex PCR; the TCRdb copy retains only in-frame clones and omits some. The data hold some 160,000 clones, with 80% observed a single time. CDR3 length: 17 amino acids. V was trimmed by 4 bases and J by 7 bases, leaving 24 bases between them. Germline V CDR1 and CDR2: SGHNT, YYREEE (reference sequence). This TCR was sampled from a woman aged 60-70 years who had recovered from COVID-19. The chain couples TRBV5-4 to TRBJ1-5; weak D call: TRBD1 (6 bases). Sequenced input: PBMCs or T cells enriched from blood (not recorded which). CDR3 region: CASSMKLGQLAWQPQHF. The CDR3 DNA follows: TGTGCCAGCAGCATGAAACTCGGACAGCTTGCATGGCAGCCCCAGCATTTT.